This T cell receptor beta chain was captured by sequencing in a study of blood T cell repertoires in COVID-19. As for the study in general: Collection of acute and convalescent COVID-19 samples took place in the United States, Italy and Spain. From T cells, B-cell-depleted T cells, or PBMCs came the material, which was cDNA or gDNA.

The CDR3 spans 16 residues. Per germline, CDR1 SGHRS and CDR2 YFSETQ. V was clipped by 5 bases and J by 8 bases; unmatched bases: 10. In the authors' methods: Amplification with reference gene primers provided the estimates of nucleated cell counts. TCRdb keeps only in-frame clones here, not all; method: immunoSEQ multiplex PCR. V and J calls and clone size are given by that table; D and trimming were obtained from the DNA. The sample has 45,000 to 60,000 clones, 91% seen once. The rearrangement uses TRBV5-1 and TRBJ1-4; TRBD1 agrees at 12 bases. This TCR came from a man aged 65 to 85 with active COVID-19. Sequencing input: peripheral blood. CDR3 DNA: TGCGCCAGCAGGGAAACCGGGGGACAGGGGGCCGAAAAACTGTTTTTT. Translation gives CASRETGGQGAEKLFF.